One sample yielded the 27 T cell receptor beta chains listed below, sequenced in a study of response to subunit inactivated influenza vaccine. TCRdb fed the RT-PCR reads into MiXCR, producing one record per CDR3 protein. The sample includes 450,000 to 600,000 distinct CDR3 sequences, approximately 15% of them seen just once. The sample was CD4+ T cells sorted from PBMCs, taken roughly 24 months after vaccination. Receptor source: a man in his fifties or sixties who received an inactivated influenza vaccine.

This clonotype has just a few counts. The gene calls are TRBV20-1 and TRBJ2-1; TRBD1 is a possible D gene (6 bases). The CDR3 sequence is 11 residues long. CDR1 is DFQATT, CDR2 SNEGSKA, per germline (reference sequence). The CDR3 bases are TGCGGGGGCGGCAGTTACAATGAGCAGTTCTTC. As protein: CGGGSYNEQFF.

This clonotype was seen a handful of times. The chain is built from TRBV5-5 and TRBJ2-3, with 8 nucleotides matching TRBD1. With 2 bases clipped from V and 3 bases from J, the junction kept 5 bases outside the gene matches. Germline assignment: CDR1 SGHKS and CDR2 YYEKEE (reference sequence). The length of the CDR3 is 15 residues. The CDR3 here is CASSFQGARTDTQYF. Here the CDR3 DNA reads TGTGCCAGCAGCTTCCAGGGGGCACGGACAGATACGCAGTATTTT.

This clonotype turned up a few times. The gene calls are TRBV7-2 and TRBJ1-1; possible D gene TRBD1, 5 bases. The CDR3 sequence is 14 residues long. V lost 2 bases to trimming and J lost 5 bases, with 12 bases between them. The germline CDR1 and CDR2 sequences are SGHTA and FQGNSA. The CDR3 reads CASSLSGTLTEAFF. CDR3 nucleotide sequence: TGTGCCAGCAGCTTAAGTGGGACGCTGACTGAAGCTTTCTTT. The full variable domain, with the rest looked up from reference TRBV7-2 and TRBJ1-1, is GAGVSQSPSNKVTEKGKDVELRCDPISGHTALYWYRQSLGQGLEFLIYFQGNSAPDKSGLPSDRFSAERTGGSVSTLTIQRTQQEDSAVYLCASSLSGTLTEAFFGQGTRLTVV.

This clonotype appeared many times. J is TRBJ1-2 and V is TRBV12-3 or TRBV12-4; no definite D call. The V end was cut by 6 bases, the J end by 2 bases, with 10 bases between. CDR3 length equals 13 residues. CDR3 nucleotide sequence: TGTGCCAGCAGCCTCGGGAAAAACTATGGCTACACCTTC. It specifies CASSLGKNYGYTF.

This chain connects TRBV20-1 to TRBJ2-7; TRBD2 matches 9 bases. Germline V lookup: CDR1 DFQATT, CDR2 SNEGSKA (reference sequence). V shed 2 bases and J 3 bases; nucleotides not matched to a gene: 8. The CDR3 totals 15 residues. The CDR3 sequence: CSARPYSGGHYEQYF. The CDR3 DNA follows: TGCAGTGCTAGACCCTATAGCGGGGGCCACTACGAGCAGTACTTC.

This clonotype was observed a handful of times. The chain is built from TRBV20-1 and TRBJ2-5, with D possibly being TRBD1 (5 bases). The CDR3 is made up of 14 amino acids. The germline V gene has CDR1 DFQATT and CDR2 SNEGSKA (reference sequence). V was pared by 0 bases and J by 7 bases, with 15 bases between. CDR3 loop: CSARDPQSDRTQYF. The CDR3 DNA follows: TGCAGTGCTAGAGATCCCCAGTCCGACAGGACCCAGTACTTC.

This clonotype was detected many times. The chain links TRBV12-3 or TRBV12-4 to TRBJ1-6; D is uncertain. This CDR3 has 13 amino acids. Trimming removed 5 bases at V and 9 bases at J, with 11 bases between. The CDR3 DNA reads TGTGCCAGCAGTCCTCGGGTGGGTTCACCCCTCCACTTT. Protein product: CASSPRVGSPLHF.

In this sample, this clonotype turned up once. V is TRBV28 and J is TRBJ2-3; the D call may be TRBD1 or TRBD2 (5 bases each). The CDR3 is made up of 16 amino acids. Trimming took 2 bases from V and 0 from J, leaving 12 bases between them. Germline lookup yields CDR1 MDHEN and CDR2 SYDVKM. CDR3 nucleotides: TGTGCCAGCAGTTTAGTCGGGGCCACTAGCACAGATACGCAGTATTTT. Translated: CASSLVGATSTDTQYF.

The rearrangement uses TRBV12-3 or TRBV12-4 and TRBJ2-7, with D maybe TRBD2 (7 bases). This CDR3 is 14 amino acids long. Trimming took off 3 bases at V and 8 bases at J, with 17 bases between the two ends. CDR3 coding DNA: TGTGCCAGCAGTTTGGGGGGGGCTAGTAAGCAGCAGTACTTC. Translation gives CASSLGGASKQQYF.

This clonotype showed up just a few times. CDR3: CSVQVMNTEAFF. CDR3 sequence (DNA): TGCAGCGTTCAGGTAATGAACACTGAAGCTTTCTTT. The chain uses TRBV29-1 and TRBJ1-1; D gene ambiguous. Trimming took off 5 bases at V and 0 bases at J, with 7 bases between the two ends. The CDR3 consists of 12 residues. Germline lookup yields CDR1 SQVTM and CDR2 ANQGSEA.

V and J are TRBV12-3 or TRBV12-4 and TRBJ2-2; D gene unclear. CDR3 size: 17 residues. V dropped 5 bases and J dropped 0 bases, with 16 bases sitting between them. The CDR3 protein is CASSPFLGRPNTGELFF. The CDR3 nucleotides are TGTGCCAGCAGTCCGTTCCTTGGTAGACCGAACACCGGGGAGCTGTTTTTT.

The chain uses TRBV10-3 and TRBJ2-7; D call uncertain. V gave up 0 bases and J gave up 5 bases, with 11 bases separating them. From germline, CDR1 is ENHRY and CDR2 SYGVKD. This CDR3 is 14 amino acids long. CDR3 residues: CAISESTAANEQYF. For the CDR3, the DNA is TGTGCCATCAGTGAGTCAACGGCAGCAAACGAGCAGTACTTC.

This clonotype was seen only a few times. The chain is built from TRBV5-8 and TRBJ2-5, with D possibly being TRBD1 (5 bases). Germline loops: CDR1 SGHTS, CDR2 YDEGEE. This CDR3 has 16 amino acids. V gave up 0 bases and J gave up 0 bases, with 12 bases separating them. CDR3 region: CASSLGRTQYQETQYF. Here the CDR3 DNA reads TGTGCCAGCAGCTTGGGACGGACACAGTACCAAGAGACCCAGTACTTC. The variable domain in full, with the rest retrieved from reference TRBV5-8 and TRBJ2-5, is EAGVTQSPTHLIKTRGQQATLRCSPISGHTSVYWYQQALGLGLQFLLWYDEGEERNRGNFPPRFSGRQFPNYSSELNVNALELEDSALYLCASSLGRTQYQETQYFGPGTRLLVL.

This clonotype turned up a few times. The CDR3 region has the DNA TGCGCCAGCAGCGCCGGGGCCGGGGCTGAAGCTTTCTTT. Protein sequence: CASSAGAGAEAFF. This rearrangement joins TRBV5-1 to TRBJ1-1; the D gene is possibly TRBD1 (5 bases). CDR1 SGHRS and CDR2 YFSETQ come from the germline V gene. CDR3 size: 13 residues. Trimming removed 4 bases from V and 6 bases from J, with 13 bases in between.

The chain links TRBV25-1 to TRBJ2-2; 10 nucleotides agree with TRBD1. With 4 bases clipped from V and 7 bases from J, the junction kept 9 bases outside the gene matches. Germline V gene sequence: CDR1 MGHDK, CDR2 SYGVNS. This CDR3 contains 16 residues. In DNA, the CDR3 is TGTGCCAGCAGTGCTGCTCCGGGACAGGGGAACGGGGAGCTGTTTTTT. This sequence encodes CASSAAPGQGNGELFF.

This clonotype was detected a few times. This CDR3 reads CASSSGGTVTYEQYF. The CDR3 DNA sequence: TGCGCCAGCAGCTCGGGAGGGACGGTAACCTACGAGCAGTACTTC. The gene calls are TRBV5-1 and TRBJ2-7; 8 bases agree with TRBD2. The ends lost 3 bases at V and 2 bases at J; junction bases unmatched: 7. The CDR3 runs to 15 residues. CDR1 is SGHRS and CDR2 is YFSETQ in the germline V gene.

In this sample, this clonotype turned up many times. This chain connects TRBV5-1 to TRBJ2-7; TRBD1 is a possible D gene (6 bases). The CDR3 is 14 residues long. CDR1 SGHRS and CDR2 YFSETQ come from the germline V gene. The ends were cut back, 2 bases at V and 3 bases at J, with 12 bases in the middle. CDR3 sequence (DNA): TGCGCCAGCAGCTTAGGACAGATATTCTACGAGCAGTACTTC. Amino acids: CASSLGQIFYEQYF.

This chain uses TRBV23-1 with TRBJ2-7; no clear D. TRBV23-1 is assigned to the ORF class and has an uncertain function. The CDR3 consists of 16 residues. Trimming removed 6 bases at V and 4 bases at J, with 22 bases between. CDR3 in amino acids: CASSSLGFLSWYEQYF. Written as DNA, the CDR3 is TGCGCCAGCAGCTCTCTCGGTTTTTTGAGCTGGTACGAGCAGTACTTC.

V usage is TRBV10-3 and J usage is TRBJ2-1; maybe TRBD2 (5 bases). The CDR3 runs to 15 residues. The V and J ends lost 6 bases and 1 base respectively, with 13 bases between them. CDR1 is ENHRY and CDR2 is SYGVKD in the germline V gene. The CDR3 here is CAISRGTRSYNEQFF. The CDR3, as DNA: TGTGCCATCAGCCGGGGAACTAGATCCTACAATGAGCAGTTCTTC.

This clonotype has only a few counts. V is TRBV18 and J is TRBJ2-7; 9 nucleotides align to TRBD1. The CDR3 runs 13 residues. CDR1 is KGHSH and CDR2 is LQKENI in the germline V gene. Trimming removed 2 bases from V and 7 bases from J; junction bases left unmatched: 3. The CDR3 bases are TGTGCCAGCTCACCAGGGACAGGGTGGGAGCAGTACTTC. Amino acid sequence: CASSPGTGWEQYF. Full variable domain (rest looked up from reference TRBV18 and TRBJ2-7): NAGVMQNPRHLVRRRGQEARLRCSPMKGHSHVYWYRQLPEEGLKFMVYLQKENIIDESGMPKERFSAEFPKEGPSILRIQQVVRGDSAAYFCASSPGTGWEQYFGPGTRLTVT.

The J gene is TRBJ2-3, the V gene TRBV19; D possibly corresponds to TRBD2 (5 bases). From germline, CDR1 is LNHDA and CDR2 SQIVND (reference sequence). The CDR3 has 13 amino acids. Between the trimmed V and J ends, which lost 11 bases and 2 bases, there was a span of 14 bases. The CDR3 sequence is CALPPLDTDTQYF. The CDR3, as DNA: TGTGCCCTCCCCCCACTAGACACAGATACGCAGTATTTT.

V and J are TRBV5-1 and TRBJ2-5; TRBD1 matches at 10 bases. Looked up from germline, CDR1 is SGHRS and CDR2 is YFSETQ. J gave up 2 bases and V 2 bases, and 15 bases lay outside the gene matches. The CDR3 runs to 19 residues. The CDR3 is CASSLAPGTGVRSQETQYF. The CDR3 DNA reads TGCGCCAGCAGCTTAGCCCCCGGGACAGGGGTTAGGTCTCAAGAGACCCAGTACTTC.

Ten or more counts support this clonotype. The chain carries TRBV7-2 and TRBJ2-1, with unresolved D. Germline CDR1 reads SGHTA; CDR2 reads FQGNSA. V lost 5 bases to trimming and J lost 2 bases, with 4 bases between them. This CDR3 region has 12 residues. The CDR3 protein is CASSPTYNEQFF. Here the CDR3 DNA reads TGTGCCAGCAGCCCCACCTACAATGAGCAGTTCTTC. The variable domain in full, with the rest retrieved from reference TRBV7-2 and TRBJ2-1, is GAGVSQSPSNKVTEKGKDVELRCDPISGHTALYWYRQSLGQGLEFLIYFQGNSAPDKSGLPSDRFSAERTGGSVSTLTIQRTQQEDSAVYLCASSPTYNEQFFGPGTRLTVL.

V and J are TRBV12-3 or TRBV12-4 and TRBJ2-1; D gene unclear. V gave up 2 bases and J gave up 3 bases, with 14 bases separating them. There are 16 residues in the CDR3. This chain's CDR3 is CASSLMSQAGYNEQFF. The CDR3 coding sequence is TGTGCCAGCAGTTTAATGAGTCAGGCCGGCTACAATGAGCAGTTCTTC.

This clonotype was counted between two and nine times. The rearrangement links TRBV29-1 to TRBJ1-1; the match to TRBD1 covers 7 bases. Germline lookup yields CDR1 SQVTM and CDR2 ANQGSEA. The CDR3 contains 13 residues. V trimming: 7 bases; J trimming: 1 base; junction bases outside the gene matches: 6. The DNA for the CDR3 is TGCAGCGGGCGGGACAGTACGAACACTGAAGCTTTCTTT. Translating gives CSGRDSTNTEAFF.

CDR3 sequence reads: CASSSALRDRAIGGQFF. CDR3 DNA: TGTGCCAGCAGCTCCGCCCTCCGGGACAGGGCGATCGGGGGGCAGTTCTTC. This sequence joins TRBV7-2 and TRBJ2-1; TRBD1 aligns across 9 bases. This CDR3 is 17 amino acids long. The V gene's germline CDR1 is SGHTA and CDR2 FQGNSA. V dropped 4 bases and J dropped 12; count of bases not matched to a gene: 19. The entire variable domain, with the rest obtained from reference TRBV7-2 and TRBJ2-1, is as follows: GAGVSQSPSNKVTEKGKDVELRCDPISGHTALYWYRQSLGQGLEFLIYFQGNSAPDKSGLPSDRFSAERTGGSVSTLTIQRTQQEDSAVYLCASSSALRDRAIGGQFFGPGTRLTVL.

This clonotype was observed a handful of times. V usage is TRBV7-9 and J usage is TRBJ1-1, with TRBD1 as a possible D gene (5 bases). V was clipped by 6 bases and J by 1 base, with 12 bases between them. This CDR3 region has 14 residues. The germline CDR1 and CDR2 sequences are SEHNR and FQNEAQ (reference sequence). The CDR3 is CASRGVASNTEAFF. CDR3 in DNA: TGTGCCAGCAGGGGGGTGGCATCGAACACTGAAGCTTTCTTT.